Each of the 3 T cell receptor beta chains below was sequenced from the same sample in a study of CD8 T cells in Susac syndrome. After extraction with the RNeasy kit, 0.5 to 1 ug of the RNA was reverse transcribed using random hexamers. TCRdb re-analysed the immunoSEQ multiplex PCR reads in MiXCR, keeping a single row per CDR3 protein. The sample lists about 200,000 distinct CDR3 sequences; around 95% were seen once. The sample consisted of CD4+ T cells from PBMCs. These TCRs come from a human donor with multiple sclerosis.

The CDR3 protein is CSATLGSTNEKLFF. The CDR3 bases are TGCAGTGCCACCCTCGGCTCAACTAATGAAAAACTGTTTTTT. V and J are TRBV20-1 and TRBJ1-4; D ambiguous. Trimming removed 6 bases from V and 0 bases from J, with 11 bases in between. Germline V gives CDR1 DFQATT, CDR2 SNEGSKA (reference sequence). The CDR3 is 14 residues long.

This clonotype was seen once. Here the CDR3 reads CSGGGQLQETQYF. CDR3 in DNA: TGCAGCGGCGGTGGGCAGTTACAAGAGACCCAGTACTTC. The chain couples TRBV29-1 to TRBJ2-5; unclear D gene. Deletions cut 7 bases from V and 2 bases from J, with 14 bases between. Germline lookup yields CDR1 SQVTM and CDR2 ANQGSEA. The length of the CDR3 is 13 residues.

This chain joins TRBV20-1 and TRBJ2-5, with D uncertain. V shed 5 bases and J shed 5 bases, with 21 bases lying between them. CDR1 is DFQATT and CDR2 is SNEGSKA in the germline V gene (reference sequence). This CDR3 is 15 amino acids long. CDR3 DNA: TGCAGTGCTGGAGTACTATCTGTGATCGGGGAGACCCAGTACTTC. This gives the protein CSAGVLSVIGETQYF.